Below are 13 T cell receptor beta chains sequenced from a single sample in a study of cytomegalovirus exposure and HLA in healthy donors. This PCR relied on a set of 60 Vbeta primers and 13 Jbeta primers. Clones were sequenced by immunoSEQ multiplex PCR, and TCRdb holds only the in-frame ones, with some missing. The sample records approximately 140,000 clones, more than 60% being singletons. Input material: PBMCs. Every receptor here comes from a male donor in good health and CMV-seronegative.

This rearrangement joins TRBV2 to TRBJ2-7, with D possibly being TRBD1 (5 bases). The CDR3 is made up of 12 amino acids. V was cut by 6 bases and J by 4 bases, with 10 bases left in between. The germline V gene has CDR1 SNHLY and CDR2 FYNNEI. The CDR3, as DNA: TGTGCCAGCAGGAACCAGGGATACGAGCAGTACTTC. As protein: CASRNQGYEQYF.

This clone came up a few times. CDR3 coding DNA: TGCAGCGTAGCCAGGGGCGGCAACCAAGAGACCCAGTACTTC. The encoded protein is CSVARGGNQETQYF. This chain links TRBV29-1 with TRBJ2-5; D is perhaps TRBD1 (6 bases). Trimming took off 6 bases at V and 0 bases at J, with 14 bases between the two ends. This CDR3 is 14 amino acids long. Germline CDR1 SQVTM, CDR2 ANQGSEA. The full variable domain, with the rest looked up from reference TRBV29-1 and TRBJ2-5, is SAVISQKPSRDICQRGTSLTIQCQVDSQVTMMFWYRQQPGQSLTLIATANQGSEATYESGFVIDKFPISRPNLTFSTLTVSNMSPEDSSIYLCSVARGGNQETQYFGPGTRLLVL.

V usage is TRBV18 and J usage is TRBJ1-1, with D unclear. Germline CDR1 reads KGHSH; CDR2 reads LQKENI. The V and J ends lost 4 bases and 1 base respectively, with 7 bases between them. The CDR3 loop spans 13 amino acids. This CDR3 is CASSQNRNTEAFF. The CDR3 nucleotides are TGTGCCAGCTCACAAAACAGGAACACTGAAGCTTTCTTT.

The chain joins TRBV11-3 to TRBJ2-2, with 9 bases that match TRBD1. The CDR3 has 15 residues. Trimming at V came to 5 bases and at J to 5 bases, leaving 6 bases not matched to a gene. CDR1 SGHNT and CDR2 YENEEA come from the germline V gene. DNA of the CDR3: TGTGCCAGCAGCCGGACAGGGGCCGGGACCGGGGAGCTGTTTTTT. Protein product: CASSRTGAGTGELFF.

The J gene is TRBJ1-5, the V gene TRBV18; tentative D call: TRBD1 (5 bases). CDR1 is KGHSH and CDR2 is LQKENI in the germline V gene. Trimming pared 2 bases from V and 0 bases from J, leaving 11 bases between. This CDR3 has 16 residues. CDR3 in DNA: TGTGCCAGCTCACCAACAACAGGTAATAGCAATCAGCCCCAGCATTTT. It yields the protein CASSPTTGNSNQPQHF.

The CDR3, as DNA: TGCGCCAGCAGCTTGTCTGGTACCGGGATTAGTTATGGCTACACCTTC. Its protein product is CASSLSGTGISYGYTF. The chain recombines TRBV5-1 with TRBJ1-2; D ambiguous. The CDR3 is 16 amino acids. The V and J ends lost 1 base and 5 bases respectively, with 18 bases between them. Germline values: CDR1 SGHRS, CDR2 YFSETQ.

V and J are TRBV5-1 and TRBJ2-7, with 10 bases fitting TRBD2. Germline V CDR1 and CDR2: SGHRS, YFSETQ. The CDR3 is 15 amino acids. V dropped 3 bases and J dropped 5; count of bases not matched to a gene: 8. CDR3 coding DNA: TGCGCCAGCAGCTCCTTAGCGGGGGGCGGCCACGAGCAGTACTTC. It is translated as CASSSLAGGGHEQYF.

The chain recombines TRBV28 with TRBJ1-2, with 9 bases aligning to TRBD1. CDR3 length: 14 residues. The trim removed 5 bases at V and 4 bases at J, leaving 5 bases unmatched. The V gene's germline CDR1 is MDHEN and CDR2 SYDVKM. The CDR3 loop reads CASSMTGGIYGYTF. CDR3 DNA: TGTGCCAGCAGTATGACAGGGGGGATCTATGGCTACACCTTC.

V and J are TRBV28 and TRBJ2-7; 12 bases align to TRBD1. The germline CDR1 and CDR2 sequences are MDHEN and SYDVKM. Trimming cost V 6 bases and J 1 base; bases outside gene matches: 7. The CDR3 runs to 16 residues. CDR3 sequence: CASSSPGQGASYEQYF. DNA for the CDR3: TGTGCCAGCAGCTCCCCGGGACAGGGGGCGTCCTACGAGCAGTACTTC.

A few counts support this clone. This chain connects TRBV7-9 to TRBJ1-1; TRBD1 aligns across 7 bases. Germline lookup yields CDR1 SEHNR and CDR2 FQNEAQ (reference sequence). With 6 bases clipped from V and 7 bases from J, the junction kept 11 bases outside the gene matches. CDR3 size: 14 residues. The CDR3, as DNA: TGTGCCAGCAGACCTCAGGGACAGAATTTTGAAGCTTTCTTT. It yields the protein CASRPQGQNFEAFF.

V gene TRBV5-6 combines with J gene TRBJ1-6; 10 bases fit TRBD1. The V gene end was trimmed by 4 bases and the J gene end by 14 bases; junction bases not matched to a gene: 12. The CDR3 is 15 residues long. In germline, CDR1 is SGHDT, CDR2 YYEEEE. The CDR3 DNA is TGTGCCAGCAGCCCTACCCGGACAGGGGGTGAATCCCTCCACTTT. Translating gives CASSPTRTGGESLHF.

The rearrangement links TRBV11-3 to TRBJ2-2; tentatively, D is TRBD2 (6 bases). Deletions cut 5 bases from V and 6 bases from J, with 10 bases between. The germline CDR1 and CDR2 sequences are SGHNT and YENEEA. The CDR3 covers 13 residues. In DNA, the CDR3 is TGTGCCAGCAGCGCTGAGCGGGCCGGGGAGCTGTTTTTT. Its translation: CASSAERAGELFF.

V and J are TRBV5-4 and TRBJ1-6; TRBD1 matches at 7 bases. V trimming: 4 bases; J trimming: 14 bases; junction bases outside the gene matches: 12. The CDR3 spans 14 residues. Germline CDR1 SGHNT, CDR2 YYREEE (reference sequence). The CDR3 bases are TGTGCCAGCAGCCCCCCGGGACAGCAGCGCACCCTCCACTTT. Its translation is CASSPPGQQRTLHF.